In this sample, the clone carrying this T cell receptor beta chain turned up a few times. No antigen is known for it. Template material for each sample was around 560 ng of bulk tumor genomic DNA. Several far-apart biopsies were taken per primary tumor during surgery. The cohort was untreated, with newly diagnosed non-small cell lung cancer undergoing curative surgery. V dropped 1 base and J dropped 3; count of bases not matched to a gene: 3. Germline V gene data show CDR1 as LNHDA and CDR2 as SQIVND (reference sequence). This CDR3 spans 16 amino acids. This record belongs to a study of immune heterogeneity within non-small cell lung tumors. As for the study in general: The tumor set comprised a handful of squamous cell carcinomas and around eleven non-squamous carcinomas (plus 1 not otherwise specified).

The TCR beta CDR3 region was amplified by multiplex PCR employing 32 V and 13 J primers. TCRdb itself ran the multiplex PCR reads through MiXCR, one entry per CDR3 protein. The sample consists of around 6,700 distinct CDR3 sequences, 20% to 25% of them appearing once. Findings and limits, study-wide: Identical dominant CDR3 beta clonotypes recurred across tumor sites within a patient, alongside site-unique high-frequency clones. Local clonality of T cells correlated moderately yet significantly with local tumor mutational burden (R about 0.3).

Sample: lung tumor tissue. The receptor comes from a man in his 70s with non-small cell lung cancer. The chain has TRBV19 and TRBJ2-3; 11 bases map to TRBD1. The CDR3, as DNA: TGTGCCAGTAGTATAGGGACAGGGGGCTGGACAGATACGCAGTATTTT. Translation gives CASSIGTGGWTDTQYF.